These T cell receptor beta chains were read from a single sample in a study of Graves' ophthalmopathy and Graves' hyperthyroidism. MiXCR, applied by TCRdb to the multiplex PCR reads, yields one record per CDR3 protein. The table shows hundreds of thousands of distinct CDR3 sequences, with approximately 14% occurring only once. The material sequenced was blood. The receptors come from a woman younger than 45 with Graves' ophthalmopathy. Each CDR3 is given with its conserved first and last residue. Fields, in order: clone size, J gene, V gene, D gene, CDR3 DNA, CDR3 protein. D genes are given only for firm matches. The size of a clone is reported for some rows only, either as once, few or many, or as a class for expanded clones.

clone_size: many
j_call: TRBJ2-5
v_call: TRBV7-3
d_call: -
cdr3_nt: TGTGCCAGCAGCTTGGGGGGCGGGAAGACCCAGTACTTC
cdr3_aa: CASSLGGGKTQYF

clone_size: many
j_call: TRBJ2-5
v_call: TRBV5-1
d_call: -
cdr3_nt: TGCGCCAGCAGCGAGACCCTGTTAGGGACCCAGTACTTC
cdr3_aa: CASSETLLGTQYF

clone_size: many
j_call: TRBJ2-5
v_call: TRBV7-2
d_call: -
cdr3_nt: TGTGCCAGCAGCTTAGGGGGCATTGGAGAGACCCAGTACTTC
cdr3_aa: CASSLGGIGETQYF

clone_size: many
j_call: TRBJ2-5
v_call: TRBV20-1
d_call: -
cdr3_nt: TGCAGTACTAGATCCGGCCGGCTAGCCTTGACCCAGTACTTC
cdr3_aa: CSTRSGRLALTQYF

clone_size: -
j_call: TRBJ1-2
v_call: TRBV5-1
d_call: -
cdr3_nt: TGCGCCGGCAGCCGTGGAGGAAATGGCTACACCTTC
cdr3_aa: CAGSRGGNGYTF

clone_size: many
j_call: TRBJ2-7
v_call: TRBV7-8
d_call: TRBD2
cdr3_nt: TGTGCCAGCAGCTTAGCTAGCGGGAGTATCGACGAGCAGTACTTC
cdr3_aa: CASSLASGSIDEQYF

clone_size: many
j_call: TRBJ2-5
v_call: TRBV2
d_call: -
cdr3_nt: TGTGCCAGCAGTGAACTGAATCAAGAGACCCAGTACTTC
cdr3_aa: CASSELNQETQYF

clone_size: -
j_call: TRBJ2-7
v_call: TRBV6-2/TRBV6-3
d_call: -
cdr3_nt: TGTGCCAGCAGTCAGAGGGCAGATTACTACGAGCAGTACTTC
cdr3_aa: CASSQRADYYEQYF

clone_size: -
j_call: TRBJ2-6
v_call: TRBV27
d_call: -
cdr3_nt: TGTGCCAGCAGTTTAACAGTCAGCTCTGGGGCCAACGTCCTGACTTTC
cdr3_aa: CASSLTVSSGANVLTF

clone_size: -
j_call: TRBJ1-5
v_call: TRBV6-2/TRBV6-3
d_call: -
cdr3_nt: TGTGCCAGCAGTTACTCCGTCCGGGACACCTATAGCAATCAGCCCCAGCATTTT
cdr3_aa: CASSYSVRDTYSNQPQHF

clone_size: many
j_call: TRBJ1-5
v_call: TRBV6-1
d_call: -
cdr3_nt: TGTGCCAGCAGTGAAGTGTTGGCTCTTAGGAATCAGCCCCAGCATTTT
cdr3_aa: CASSEVLALRNQPQHF

clone_size: many
j_call: TRBJ2-5
v_call: TRBV13
d_call: -
cdr3_nt: TGTGCCAGCAGCTTGCCGACAAAGATGGAGACCCAGTACTTC
cdr3_aa: CASSLPTKMETQYF

clone_size: many
j_call: TRBJ2-2
v_call: TRBV30
d_call: -
cdr3_nt: TGTGCCTGGAGTGTACGGGGGCCCGACACCGGGGAGCTGTTTTTT
cdr3_aa: CAWSVRGPDTGELFF

clone_size: few
j_call: TRBJ2-2
v_call: TRBV28
d_call: TRBD1
cdr3_nt: TGTGCCAGCTACCAACCACAGGGGCGTGTCGGGGAGCTGTTTTTT
cdr3_aa: CASYQPQGRVGELFF

clone_size: many
j_call: TRBJ1-2
v_call: TRBV20-1
d_call: -
cdr3_nt: TGCAGTGCTACAGGCGACGGCTATGGCTACACCTTC
cdr3_aa: CSATGDGYGYTF

clone_size: many
j_call: TRBJ1-1
v_call: TRBV4-2
d_call: TRBD1
cdr3_nt: TGTGCCAGCAGCCAAGTTGACAGGGGGCGCGAAGACACTGAAGCTTTCTTT
cdr3_aa: CASSQVDRGREDTEAFF

clone_size: many
j_call: TRBJ2-4
v_call: TRBV6-1
d_call: TRBD2
cdr3_nt: TGTGCCAGCAGTGAAGGGCTTAGCGGGAGAGGGACCATTTTTACCAAAAACATTAAGTACTTC
cdr3_aa: CASSEGLSGRGTIFTKNIKYF

clone_size: -
j_call: TRBJ1-5
v_call: TRBV7-8
d_call: TRBD1
cdr3_nt: TGTGCCAGCAGCTTTGGGGACAGGGGTAGCAATCAGCCCCAGCATTTT
cdr3_aa: CASSFGDRGSNQPQHF

clone_size: -
j_call: TRBJ2-5
v_call: TRBV2
d_call: TRBD1
cdr3_nt: TGTGCCAGCAAAATTAGGACAGGACGAATCCAAGAGACCCAGTACTTC
cdr3_aa: CASKIRTGRIQETQYF

clone_size: many
j_call: TRBJ1-2
v_call: TRBV7-2
d_call: -
cdr3_nt: TGTGCCAGCAGTCCAGGGACGGGGTATGGCTACACCTTC
cdr3_aa: CASSPGTGYGYTF

clone_size: many
j_call: TRBJ1-1
v_call: TRBV6-1
d_call: -
cdr3_nt: TGTGCCAGCACCAAGAGAGGGCAGGACACTGAAGCTTTCTTT
cdr3_aa: CASTKRGQDTEAFF

clone_size: -
j_call: TRBJ1-1
v_call: TRBV3-1
d_call: -
cdr3_nt: TGTGCCAGCAGCCAACTACAAGATACTGAAGCTTTCTTT
cdr3_aa: CASSQLQDTEAFF

clone_size: -
j_call: TRBJ1-6
v_call: TRBV5-1
d_call: -
cdr3_nt: TGCGCCAGCAGCTTAGCAGGGATGAGGTCCTATAATTCACCCCTCCACTTT
cdr3_aa: CASSLAGMRSYNSPLHF

clone_size: many
j_call: TRBJ2-5
v_call: TRBV12-3/TRBV12-4
d_call: TRBD1
cdr3_nt: TGTGCCAGCAGTTTTATGTTTAGGGGACAGGGAGGAGAGACCCAGTACTTC
cdr3_aa: CASSFMFRGQGGETQYF

clone_size: many
j_call: TRBJ2-7
v_call: TRBV5-1
d_call: -
cdr3_nt: TGCGCCAGCAGCCGCTGGGGAGAGTACGAGCAGTACTTC
cdr3_aa: CASSRWGEYEQYF

clone_size: many
j_call: TRBJ2-2
v_call: TRBV6-5
d_call: TRBD2
cdr3_nt: TGTGCCAGCAGTTACAGGGGACTAACGTCGAACACCGGGGAGCTGTTTTTT
cdr3_aa: CASSYRGLTSNTGELFF

clone_size: many
j_call: TRBJ1-1
v_call: TRBV7-8
d_call: -
cdr3_nt: TGTGCCAGCAGCGGGCGACAGAGGAGCTATGAAGCTTTCTTT
cdr3_aa: CASSGRQRSYEAFF

clone_size: -
j_call: TRBJ1-2
v_call: TRBV6-5
d_call: -
cdr3_nt: TGTGCCAGCAGTTACTCCTCCTCCGGGACTTTCTATGGCTACACCTTC
cdr3_aa: CASSYSSSGTFYGYTF

clone_size: many
j_call: TRBJ1-5
v_call: TRBV24-1
d_call: -
cdr3_nt: TGTGCCACCAGTGGCGACAGTTTATTGAGCAATCAGCCCCAGCATTTT
cdr3_aa: CATSGDSLLSNQPQHF

clone_size: many
j_call: TRBJ2-4
v_call: TRBV3-1
d_call: TRBD2
cdr3_nt: TGTGCCAGCAGCCCGCGCGAGCGGGAACAAAACATTCAGTACTTC
cdr3_aa: CASSPREREQNIQYF

clone_size: many
j_call: TRBJ2-7
v_call: TRBV29-1
d_call: -
cdr3_nt: TGCAGCGCTACGGGACTCCGTCGGGGCGAGCAGTACTTC
cdr3_aa: CSATGLRRGEQYF

clone_size: many
j_call: TRBJ1-2
v_call: TRBV2
d_call: TRBD1
cdr3_nt: TGTGCCAGTGGGACAGGGGACTATGGCTACACCTTC
cdr3_aa: CASGTGDYGYTF

clone_size: many
j_call: TRBJ2-3
v_call: TRBV11-2
d_call: -
cdr3_nt: TGTGCCAGCAGCTTAGTGGTCAGTGGCGCAGATACGCAGTATTTT
cdr3_aa: CASSLVVSGADTQYF

clone_size: many
j_call: TRBJ1-3
v_call: TRBV15
d_call: -
cdr3_nt: TGTGCCACCAGCAGAGATCTTCTGGGGGGAAACACCATATATTTT
cdr3_aa: CATSRDLLGGNTIYF

clone_size: many
j_call: TRBJ2-5
v_call: TRBV24-1
d_call: -
cdr3_nt: TGTGCCACCAGTGATTCCCTCCGGGCCCACCGGTACTTC
cdr3_aa: CATSDSLRAHRYF

clone_size: many
j_call: TRBJ1-2
v_call: TRBV6-2/TRBV6-3
d_call: -
cdr3_nt: TGTGCCAGCAGTTACAGGAGAGTTAACTATGGCTACACCTTC
cdr3_aa: CASSYRRVNYGYTF

clone_size: many
j_call: TRBJ1-5
v_call: TRBV12-3/TRBV12-4
d_call: -
cdr3_nt: TGTGCCAGCAGTTTACCAGGCTTGGGGCCCCAGCATTTT
cdr3_aa: CASSLPGLGPQHF

clone_size: many
j_call: TRBJ1-1
v_call: TRBV12-3/TRBV12-4
d_call: -
cdr3_nt: TGTGCCAGCAGTACAGGGCTGGACACTGAAGCTTTCTTT
cdr3_aa: CASSTGLDTEAFF

clone_size: many
j_call: TRBJ1-2
v_call: TRBV30
d_call: -
cdr3_nt: TGTGCCTGGAGTGTACTTCGGCAGGGGAGGGACTTTACCTTC
cdr3_aa: CAWSVLRQGRDFTF

clone_size: many
j_call: TRBJ1-1
v_call: TRBV11-2
d_call: -
cdr3_nt: TGTGCCAGCAGCCCACAGGGTCCCCCCAACACTGAAGCTTTCTTT
cdr3_aa: CASSPQGPPNTEAFF

clone_size: once
j_call: TRBJ1-5
v_call: TRBV2
d_call: TRBD1
cdr3_nt: TGTGCCAGTACCGACAGGGATTATAGCAATCAGCCCCAGCATTTT
cdr3_aa: CASTDRDYSNQPQHF

clone_size: -
j_call: TRBJ2-5
v_call: TRBV28
d_call: TRBD2
cdr3_nt: TGTGCCAGCACTAAGACTAGCGGGACACAAGAGACCCAGTACTTC
cdr3_aa: CASTKTSGTQETQYF

clone_size: once
j_call: TRBJ1-5
v_call: TRBV12-3/TRBV12-4
d_call: -
cdr3_nt: TGTGCCAGCACCCCCGGGTGGGGCGCCGGGCAGCCCCAGCATTTT
cdr3_aa: CASTPGWGAGQPQHF

clone_size: -
j_call: TRBJ2-7
v_call: TRBV5-1
d_call: TRBD2
cdr3_nt: TGCGCCAGCAGCCCGGGGACTAGCGGGGCTTGGTACGAGCAGCACTTC
cdr3_aa: CASSPGTSGAWYEQHF

clone_size: few
j_call: TRBJ2-2
v_call: TRBV5-1
d_call: -
cdr3_nt: TGCGCCAGCAGCCCCTTACAGGGCCCCGGGACCGCTGACACCGGGGAGCTGTTTTTT
cdr3_aa: CASSPLQGPGTADTGELFF

clone_size: many
j_call: TRBJ2-7
v_call: TRBV28
d_call: TRBD2
cdr3_nt: TGTGCCAGCAGTCAACTAGGACTAGCCGACGAGCAGTACTTC
cdr3_aa: CASSQLGLADEQYF

clone_size: -
j_call: TRBJ1-5
v_call: TRBV20-1
d_call: TRBD1
cdr3_nt: TGCAGTGCTAGCAGACAGGGGGCTGGTCAGCCCCAGCATTTT
cdr3_aa: CSASRQGAGQPQHF

clone_size: many
j_call: TRBJ2-4
v_call: TRBV28
d_call: TRBD2
cdr3_nt: TGTGCCAGCAGTCGGGGACTAGCGGGGGGGCCGGCCAAAAACATTCAGTACTTC
cdr3_aa: CASSRGLAGGPAKNIQYF

clone_size: many
j_call: TRBJ2-7
v_call: TRBV29-1
d_call: TRBD2
cdr3_nt: TGCAGCGTCACTAAAGTAGGAGCGGGAGAACTCGAGCAGTACTTC
cdr3_aa: CSVTKVGAGELEQYF